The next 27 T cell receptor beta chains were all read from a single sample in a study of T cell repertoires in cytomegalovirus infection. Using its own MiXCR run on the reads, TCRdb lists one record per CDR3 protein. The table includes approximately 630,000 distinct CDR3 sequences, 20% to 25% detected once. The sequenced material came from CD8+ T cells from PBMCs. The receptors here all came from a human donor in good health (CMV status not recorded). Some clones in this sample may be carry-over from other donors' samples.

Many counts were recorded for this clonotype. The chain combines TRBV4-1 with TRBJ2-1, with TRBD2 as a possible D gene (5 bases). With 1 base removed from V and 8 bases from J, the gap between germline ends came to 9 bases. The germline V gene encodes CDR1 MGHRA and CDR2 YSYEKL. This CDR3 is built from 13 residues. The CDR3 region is CASSQGGSDEQFF. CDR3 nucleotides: TGCGCCAGCAGCCAAGGCGGGTCCGATGAGCAGTTCTTC.

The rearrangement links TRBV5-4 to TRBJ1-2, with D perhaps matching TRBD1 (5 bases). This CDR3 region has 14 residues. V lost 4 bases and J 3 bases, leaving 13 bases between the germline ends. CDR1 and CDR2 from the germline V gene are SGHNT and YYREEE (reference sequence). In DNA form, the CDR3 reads TGTGCCAGCAGCCCTCGACAGATCGACTATGGCTACACCTTC. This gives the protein CASSPRQIDYGYTF.

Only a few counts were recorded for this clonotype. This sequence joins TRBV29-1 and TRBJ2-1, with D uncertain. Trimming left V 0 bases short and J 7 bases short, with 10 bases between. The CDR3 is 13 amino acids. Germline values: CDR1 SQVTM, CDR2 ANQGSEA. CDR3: CSVEDLQGNEQFF. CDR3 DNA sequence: TGCAGCGTTGAAGATCTTCAAGGGAATGAGCAGTTCTTC.

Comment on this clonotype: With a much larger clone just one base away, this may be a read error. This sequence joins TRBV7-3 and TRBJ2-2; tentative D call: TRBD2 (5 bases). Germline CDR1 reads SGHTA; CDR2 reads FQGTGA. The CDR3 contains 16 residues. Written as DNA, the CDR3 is TGTGCCAGCAGCCCGAATGCTCAGGAATTGGCCGGGGAGCCGTTTTTT. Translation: CASSPNAQELAGEPFF.

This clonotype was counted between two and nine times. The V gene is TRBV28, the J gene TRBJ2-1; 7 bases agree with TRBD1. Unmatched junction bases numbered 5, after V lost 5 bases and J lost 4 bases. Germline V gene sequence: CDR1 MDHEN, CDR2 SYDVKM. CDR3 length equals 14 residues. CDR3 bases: TGTGCCAGCAGTCGGGACAGTTGGTACAATGAGCAGTTCTTC. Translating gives CASSRDSWYNEQFF.

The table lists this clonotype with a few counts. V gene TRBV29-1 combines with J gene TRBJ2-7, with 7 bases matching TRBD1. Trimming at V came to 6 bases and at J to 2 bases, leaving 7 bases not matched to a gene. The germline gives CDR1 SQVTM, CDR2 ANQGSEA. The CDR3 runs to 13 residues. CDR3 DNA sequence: TGCAGCGTCCAAACCGGGACAGCCTACGAGCAGTACTTC. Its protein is CSVQTGTAYEQYF.

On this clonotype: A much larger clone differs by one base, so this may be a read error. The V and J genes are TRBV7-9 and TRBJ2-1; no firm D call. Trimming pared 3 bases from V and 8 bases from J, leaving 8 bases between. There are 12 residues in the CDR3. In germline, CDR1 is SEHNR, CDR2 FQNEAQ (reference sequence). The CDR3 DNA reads TGTGCCAGCAGCTTTTTAGCCTATGAGCAGTTCTTC. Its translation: CASSFLAYEQFF. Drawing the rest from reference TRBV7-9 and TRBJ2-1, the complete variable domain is DTGVSQNPRHKITKRGQNVTFRCDPISEHNRLYWYRQTLGQGPEFLTYFQNEAQLEKSRLLSDRFSAERPKGSFSTLEIQRTEQGDSAMYLCASSFLAYEQFFGPGTRLTVL.

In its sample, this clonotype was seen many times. The CDR3 region is CASSGENSAYEQYF. CDR3 nucleotides: TGTGCCAGCAGTGGAGAAAACAGCGCCTACGAGCAGTACTTC. J is TRBJ2-7 and V is TRBV6-1; no clear D. Per germline, CDR1 MNHNS and CDR2 SASEGT. This CDR3 comprises 14 residues. V was shortened by 4 bases and J by 2 bases, with 12 bases between the two germline ends.

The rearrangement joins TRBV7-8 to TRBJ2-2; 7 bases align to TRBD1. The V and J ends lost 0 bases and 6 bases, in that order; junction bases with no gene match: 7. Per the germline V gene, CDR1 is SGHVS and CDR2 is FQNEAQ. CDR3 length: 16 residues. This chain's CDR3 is CASSLAGRGRPGELFF. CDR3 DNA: TGTGCCAGCAGCTTAGCCGGAAGGGGGCGCCCCGGGGAGCTGTTTTTT.

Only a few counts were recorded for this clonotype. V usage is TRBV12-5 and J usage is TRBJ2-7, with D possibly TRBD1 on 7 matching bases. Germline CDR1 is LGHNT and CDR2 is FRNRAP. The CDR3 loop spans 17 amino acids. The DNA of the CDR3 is TGTGATAGCGTAGGAGAGAACCGGAGGGACAGACCTTACGAGCAGTACGTC. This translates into CDSVGENRRDRPYEQYV.

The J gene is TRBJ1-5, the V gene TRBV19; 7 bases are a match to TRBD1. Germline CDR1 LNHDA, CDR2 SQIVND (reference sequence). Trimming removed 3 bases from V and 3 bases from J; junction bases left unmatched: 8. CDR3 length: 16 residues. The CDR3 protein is CASSIGTATFNQPQHF. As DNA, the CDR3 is TGTGCCAGTAGTATCGGGACAGCCACCTTCAATCAGCCCCAGCATTTT.

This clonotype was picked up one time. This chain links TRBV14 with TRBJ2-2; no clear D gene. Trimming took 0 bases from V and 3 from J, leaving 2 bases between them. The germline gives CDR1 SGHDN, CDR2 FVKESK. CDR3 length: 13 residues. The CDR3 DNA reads TGTGCCAGCAGCCAAGAATACACCGGGGAGCTGTTTTTT. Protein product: CASSQEYTGELFF.

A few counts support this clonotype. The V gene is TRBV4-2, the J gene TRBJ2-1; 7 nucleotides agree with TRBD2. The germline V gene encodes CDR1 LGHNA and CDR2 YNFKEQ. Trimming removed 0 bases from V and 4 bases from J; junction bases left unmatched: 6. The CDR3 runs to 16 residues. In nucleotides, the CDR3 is TGTGCCAGCAGCCAAGAGTCGGGGACTATTTACAATGAGCAGTTCTTC. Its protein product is CASSQESGTIYNEQFF.

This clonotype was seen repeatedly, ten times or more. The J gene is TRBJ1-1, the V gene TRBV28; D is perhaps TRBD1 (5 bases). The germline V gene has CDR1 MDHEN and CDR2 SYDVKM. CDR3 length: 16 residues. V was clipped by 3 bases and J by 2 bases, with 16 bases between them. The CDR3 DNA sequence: TGTGCCAGCAGTTTCCGTCCAGGGTTGGGAAACACTGAAGCTTTCTTT. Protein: CASSFRPGLGNTEAFF.

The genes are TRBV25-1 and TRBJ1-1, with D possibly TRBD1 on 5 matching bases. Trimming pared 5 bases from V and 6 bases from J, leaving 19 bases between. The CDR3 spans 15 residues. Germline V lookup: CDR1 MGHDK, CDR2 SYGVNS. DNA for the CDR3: TGTGCCAGCAGTTCCTCCGGGGACCGCGGACCTGAAGCTTTCTTT. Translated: CASSSSGDRGPEAFF.

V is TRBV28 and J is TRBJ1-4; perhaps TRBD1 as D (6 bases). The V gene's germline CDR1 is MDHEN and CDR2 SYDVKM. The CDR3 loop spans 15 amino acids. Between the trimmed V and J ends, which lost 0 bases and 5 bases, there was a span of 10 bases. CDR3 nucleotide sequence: TGTGCCAGCAGTTTATGGGACAGTGAAAATGAAAAACTGTTTTTT. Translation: CASSLWDSENEKLFF.

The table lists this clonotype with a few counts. The CDR3 DNA follows: TGTGCCACCAGCGGAAGCGGGGGGACGAAACGCTCCTACAATGAGCAGTTCTTC. Protein product: CATSGSGGTKRSYNEQFF. The chain carries TRBV15 and TRBJ2-1, with 9 bases identical to TRBD2. Germline V gene sequence: CDR1 LNHNV, CDR2 YYDKDF (reference sequence). The CDR3 totals 18 residues. V shed 5 bases and J 0 bases; nucleotides not matched to a gene: 11.

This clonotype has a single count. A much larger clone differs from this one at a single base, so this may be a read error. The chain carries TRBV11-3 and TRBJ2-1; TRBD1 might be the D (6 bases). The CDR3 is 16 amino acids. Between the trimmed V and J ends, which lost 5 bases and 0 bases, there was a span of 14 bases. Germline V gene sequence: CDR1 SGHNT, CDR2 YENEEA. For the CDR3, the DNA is TGTGCCAGCAGCGACCGGGCGGACAGCTCCTACAATGAGCAGTTCTTC. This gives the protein CASSDRADSSYNEQFF.

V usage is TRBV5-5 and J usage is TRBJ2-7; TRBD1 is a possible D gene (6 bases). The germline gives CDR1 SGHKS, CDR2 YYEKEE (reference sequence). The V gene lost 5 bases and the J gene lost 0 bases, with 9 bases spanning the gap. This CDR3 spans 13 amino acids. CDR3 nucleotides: TGTGCCAGCAGATGGGACACCTCCTACGAGCAGTACGTC. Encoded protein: CASRWDTSYEQYV.

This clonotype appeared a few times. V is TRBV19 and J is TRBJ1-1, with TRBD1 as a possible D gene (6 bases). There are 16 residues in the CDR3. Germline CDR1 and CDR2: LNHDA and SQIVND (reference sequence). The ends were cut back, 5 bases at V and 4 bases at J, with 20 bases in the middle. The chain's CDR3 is CASSPPQGRRSTEAFF. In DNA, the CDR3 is TGTGCCAGTAGTCCTCCTCAGGGGAGGCGAAGCACTGAAGCTTTCTTT.

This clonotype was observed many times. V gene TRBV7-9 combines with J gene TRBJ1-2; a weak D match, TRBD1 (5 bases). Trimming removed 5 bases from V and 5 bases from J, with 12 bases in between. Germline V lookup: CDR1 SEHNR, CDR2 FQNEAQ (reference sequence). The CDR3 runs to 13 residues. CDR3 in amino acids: CASSPSGSYGYTF. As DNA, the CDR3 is TGTGCCAGCAGCCCGTCAGGGTCGTATGGCTACACCTTC.

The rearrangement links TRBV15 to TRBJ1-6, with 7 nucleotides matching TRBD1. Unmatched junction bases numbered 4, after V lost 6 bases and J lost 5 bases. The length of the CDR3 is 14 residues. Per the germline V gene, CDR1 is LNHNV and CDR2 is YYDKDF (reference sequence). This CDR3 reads CATREGTDNSPLHF. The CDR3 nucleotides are TGTGCCACCAGGGAGGGGACAGATAATTCACCCCTCCACTTT.

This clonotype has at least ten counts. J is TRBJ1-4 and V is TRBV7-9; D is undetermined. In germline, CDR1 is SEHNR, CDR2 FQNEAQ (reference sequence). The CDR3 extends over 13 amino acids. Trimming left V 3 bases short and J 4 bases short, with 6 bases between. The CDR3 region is CASSFLVNEKLFF. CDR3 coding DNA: TGTGCCAGCAGCTTCCTCGTTAATGAAAAACTGTTTTTT.

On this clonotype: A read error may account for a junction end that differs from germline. CDR3 protein: CASSPWTGSNQPQHF. Here the CDR3 DNA reads TGCGCCAGCAGCCCCTGGACAGGGAGCAATCAGCCCCAGCATTTT. This chain uses TRBV27 with TRBJ1-5; 8 bases map to TRBD1. The CDR3 is 15 amino acids. CDR1 MNHEY and CDR2 SMNVEV come from the germline V gene (reference sequence).

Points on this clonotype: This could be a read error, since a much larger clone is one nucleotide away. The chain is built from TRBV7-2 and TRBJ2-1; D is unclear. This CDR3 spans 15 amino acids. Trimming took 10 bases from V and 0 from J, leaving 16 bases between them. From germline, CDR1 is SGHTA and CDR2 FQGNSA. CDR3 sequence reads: CANRPDRSSYNEQFF. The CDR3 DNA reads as TGTGCCAACAGACCCGACCGGAGCTCCTACAATGAGCAGTTCTTC.

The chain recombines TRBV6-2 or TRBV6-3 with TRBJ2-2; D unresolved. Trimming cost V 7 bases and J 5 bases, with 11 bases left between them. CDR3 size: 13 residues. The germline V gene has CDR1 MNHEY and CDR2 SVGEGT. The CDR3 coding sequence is TGTGCCAGCAACCAGGCCGAAACCGGGGAGCTGTTTTTT. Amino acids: CASNQAETGELFF.

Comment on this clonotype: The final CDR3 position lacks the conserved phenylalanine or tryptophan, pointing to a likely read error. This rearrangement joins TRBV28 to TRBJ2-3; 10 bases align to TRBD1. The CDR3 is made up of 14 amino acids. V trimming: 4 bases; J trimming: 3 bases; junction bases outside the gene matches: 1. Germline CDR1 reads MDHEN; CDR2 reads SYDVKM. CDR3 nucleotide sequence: TGTGCCAGCAGTTCGGGACAGGGGACAGATACGCAGTATTAT. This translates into CASSSGQGTDTQYY.